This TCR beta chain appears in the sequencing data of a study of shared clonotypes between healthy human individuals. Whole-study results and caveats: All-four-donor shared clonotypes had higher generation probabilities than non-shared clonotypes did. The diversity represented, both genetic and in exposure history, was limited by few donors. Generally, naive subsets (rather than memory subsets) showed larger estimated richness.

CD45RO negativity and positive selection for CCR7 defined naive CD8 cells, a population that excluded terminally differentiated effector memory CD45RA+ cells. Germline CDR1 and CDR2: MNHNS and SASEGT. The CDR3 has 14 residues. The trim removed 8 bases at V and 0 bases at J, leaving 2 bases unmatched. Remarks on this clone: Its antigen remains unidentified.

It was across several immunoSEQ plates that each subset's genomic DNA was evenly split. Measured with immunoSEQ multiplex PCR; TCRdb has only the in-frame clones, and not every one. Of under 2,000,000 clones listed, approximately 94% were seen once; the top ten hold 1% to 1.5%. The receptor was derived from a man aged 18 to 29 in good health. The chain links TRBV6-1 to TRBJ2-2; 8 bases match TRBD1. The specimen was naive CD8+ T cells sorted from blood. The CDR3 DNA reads TGTGCCAGCCTGGACAGGGCGAACACCGGGGAGCTGTTTTTT. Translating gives CASLDRANTGELFF.